Below, 22 T cell receptor beta chains from the same sample are listed, as sequenced in a study of neoadjuvant nivolumab and ipilimumab in lung cancer. Repertoires were generated with immunoSEQ multiplex PCR, while TCRdb's copy carries only in-frame clones and drops some. Here the sample spans approximately 30,000 clones, about nine tenths being singletons. The sequencing here drew on peripheral blood, taken after neoadjuvant nivolumab, alone or with ipilimumab, at or shortly before surgery. The receptors shown here come from an adult with non-small cell lung cancer.

The chain carries TRBV18 and TRBJ2-5; weak D call: TRBD2 (7 bases). Germline values: CDR1 KGHSH, CDR2 LQKENI. The V and J ends lost 5 bases and 5 bases respectively, with 18 bases between them. The CDR3 length is 15 residues. CDR3 loop: CASSKWGGPEETQYF. CDR3 coding DNA: TGTGCCAGCTCAAAATGGGGGGGCCCAGAGGAGACCCAGTACTTC.

The CDR3 protein is CASSALGASSNYGYTF. In DNA, the CDR3 is TGTGCCAGCAGCGCCCTGGGGGCTTCCTCTAACTATGGCTACACCTTC. This chain connects TRBV9 to TRBJ1-2; possibly TRBD1 for D (6 bases). Per the germline V gene, CDR1 is SGDLS and CDR2 is YYNGEE. V lost 3 bases and J lost 0, with 15 bases in between. This CDR3 is built from 16 residues.

The chain joins TRBV5-8 to TRBJ1-3; D remains unclear. V was shortened by 1 base and J by 0 bases, with 8 bases between the two germline ends. Germline V lookup: CDR1 SGHTS, CDR2 YDEGEE. CDR3 length: 15 residues. DNA for the CDR3: TGTGCCAGCAGCTTGTGGCGGCTCTCTGGAAACACCATATATTTT. This gives the protein CASSLWRLSGNTIYF.

The V call is TRBV10-3, the J call TRBJ1-5, with a weak D call TRBD1 (5 bases). Deletions cut 6 bases from V and 3 bases from J, with 9 bases between. The CDR3 is made up of 13 amino acids. Germline loops: CDR1 ENHRY, CDR2 SYGVKD. The CDR3 coding sequence is TGTGCCATCAGAGGGGAATCCAATCAGCCCCAGCATTTT. The encoded protein is CAIRGESNQPQHF.

V usage is TRBV5-5 and J usage is TRBJ2-2, with D perhaps matching TRBD1 (5 bases). CDR1 and CDR2 from the germline V gene are SGHKS and YYEKEE (reference sequence). The CDR3 has 14 residues. Trimming stripped 0 bases from V and 3 bases from J, with 6 bases between. CDR3 bases: TGTGCCAGCAGCTTGGGACAGTACACCGGGGAGCTGTTTTTT. This sequence encodes CASSLGQYTGELFF.

The chain is built from TRBV11-3 and TRBJ1-6, with D unresolved. The CDR3 has 11 residues. V was clipped by 9 bases and J by 7 bases, with 7 bases between them. The germline gives CDR1 SGHNT, CDR2 YENEEA. This chain's CDR3 is CASAPNSPLHF. The CDR3 DNA sequence: TGTGCCAGTGCCCCCAATTCACCCCTCCACTTT. Based on the CDR3 plus reference TRBV11-3 and TRBJ1-6, the full variable domain is EAGVVQSPRYKIIEKKQPVAFWCNPISGHNTLYWYLQNLGQGPELLIRYENEEAVDDSQLPKDRFSAERLKGVDSTLKIQPAELGDSAVYLCASAPNSPLHFGNGTRLTVT.

The CDR3 reads CASSLDLSGQGLNEQFF. The CDR3 DNA sequence: TGTGCCAGCAGCTTAGATCTTAGCGGACAGGGACTGAATGAGCAGTTCTTC. The V gene is TRBV11-2, the J gene TRBJ2-1; 8 nucleotides agree with TRBD1. The CDR3 sequence is 17 residues long. Germline CDR1 and CDR2: SGHAT and FQNNGV. The ends lost 0 bases at V and 7 bases at J; junction bases unmatched: 11.

The chain joins TRBV9 to TRBJ2-1; 10 bases line up with TRBD2. In germline, CDR1 is SGDLS, CDR2 YYNGEE. Trimming cost V 0 bases and J 14 bases; bases outside gene matches: 5. This CDR3 spans 13 amino acids. CDR3: CASSVGLAGVEFF. The DNA for the CDR3 is TGTGCCAGCAGCGTAGGGCTAGCGGGGGTTGAGTTCTTC.

The CDR3 DNA reads as TGTGCCAGCAGCCACGGGACAGGGGGCGGAACCGGGGAGCTGTTTTTT. Translation gives CASSHGTGGGTGELFF. The rearrangement joins TRBV5-4 to TRBJ2-2; TRBD1 aligns across 12 bases. The CDR3 sequence is 16 residues long. Germline lookup yields CDR1 SGHNT and CDR2 YYREEE (reference sequence). V lost 4 bases to trimming and J lost 5 bases; unmatched junction nucleotides: 6.

The CDR3 sequence is CASSLGQLRDIQYF. CDR3 bases: TGTGCCAGCAGCTTAGGGCAGCTAAGAGACATTCAGTACTTC. The rearrangement uses TRBV7-9 and TRBJ2-4; D gene unclear. The CDR3 length is 14 residues. The germline V and J ends were trimmed by 1 base and 8 bases, with 12 bases remaining between them. Germline assignment: CDR1 SEHNR and CDR2 FQNEAQ (reference sequence).

The V call is TRBV2, the J call TRBJ1-1; D is undetermined. Germline CDR1 reads SNHLY; CDR2 reads FYNNEI. This CDR3 spans 14 amino acids. V was cut by 4 bases and J by 4 bases, with 13 bases left in between. For the CDR3, the DNA is TGTGCCAGCAGTGGTTCCAGGTGGGGCACTGAAGCTTTCTTT. Translating it yields CASSGSRWGTEAFF. Together with reference TRBV2 and TRBJ1-1, the CDR3 gives the full variable domain: EPEVTQTPSHQVTQMGQEVILRCVPISNHLYFYWYRQILGQKVEFLVSFYNNEISEKSEIFDDQFSVERPDGSNFTLKIRSTKLEDSAMYFCASSGSRWGTEAFFGQGTRLTVV.

The rearrangement links TRBV5-1 to TRBJ2-5; 8 positions agree with TRBD1. The CDR3 is made up of 14 amino acids. Trimming at V came to 5 bases and at J to 3 bases, leaving 6 bases not matched to a gene. Looked up from germline, CDR1 is SGHRS and CDR2 is YFSETQ. CDR3 amino acids: CASRPGTGEETQYF. The CDR3 nucleotides are TGCGCCAGCAGACCCGGGACAGGCGAAGAGACCCAGTACTTC.

The chain employs TRBV29-1 and TRBJ2-3, with D perhaps matching TRBD2 (6 bases). CDR3 size: 14 residues. V dropped 2 bases and J dropped 5 bases, with 14 bases sitting between them. The germline V gene encodes CDR1 SQVTM and CDR2 ANQGSEA. The CDR3 coding sequence is TGCAGCGTTGAACTGACTAGTGCCGGAGATACGCAGTATTTT. Protein: CSVELTSAGDTQYF.

V is TRBV18 and J is TRBJ2-6, with no clear D. Germline V gene data show CDR1 as KGHSH and CDR2 as LQKENI. Trimming left V 6 bases short and J 0 bases short, with 3 bases between. The CDR3 runs to 13 residues. Written as DNA, the CDR3 is TGTGCCAGCTCGGTCTCTGGGGCCAACGTCCTGACTTTC. Its protein product is CASSVSGANVLTF.

This clone has only one observation. The chain joins TRBV5-6 to TRBJ1-4, with 8 bases matching TRBD1. This CDR3 is 14 amino acids long. Trimming took 0 bases from V and 5 from J; bases not matched to a gene: 0. Germline CDR1 is SGHDT and CDR2 is YYEEEE. The CDR3 DNA follows: TGTGCCAGCAGCTTGGGGACAGGGAATGAAAAACTGTTTTTT. It codes for CASSLGTGNEKLFF.

The chain's CDR3 is CASSDLGSTRETQYF. CDR3 sequence (DNA): TGTGCCAGCAGTGACCTGGGGAGCACAAGAGAGACCCAGTACTTC. The chain has TRBV25-1 and TRBJ2-5, with D possibly being TRBD2 (5 bases). The germline gives CDR1 MGHDK, CDR2 SYGVNS. Deletions cut 3 bases from V and 4 bases from J, with 15 bases between. CDR3 size: 15 residues.

The chain joins TRBV7-9 to TRBJ1-4; weak D call: TRBD1 (5 bases). V lost 2 bases, J lost 3 bases, and 10 bases lay in between. CDR3 length: 15 amino acids. The V gene's germline CDR1 is SEHNR and CDR2 FQNEAQ (reference sequence). This CDR3 reads CASSLSRAANEKLFF. The CDR3 DNA sequence: TGTGCCAGCAGCTTAAGCAGGGCGGCTAATGAAAAACTGTTTTTT.

CDR3 sequence reads: CASSYSQNTEAFF. CDR3 nucleotides: TGTGCCAGCAGTTATTCCCAGAACACTGAAGCTTTCTTT. The V gene is TRBV6-5, the J gene TRBJ1-1; D uncertain. The CDR3 is made up of 13 amino acids. Trimming took 3 bases from V and 1 from J, leaving 6 bases between them. The V gene's germline CDR1 is MNHEY and CDR2 SVGAGI.

This chain uses TRBV5-1 with TRBJ1-6, with D possibly matching TRBD1 (6 bases). V lost 1 base and J 7 bases, leaving 9 bases between the germline ends. The CDR3 sequence is 14 residues long. Looked up from germline, CDR1 is SGHRS and CDR2 is YFSETQ. This chain's CDR3 is CASSLLQGNSPLHF. CDR3 DNA: TGCGCCAGCAGCTTGTTACAGGGAAATTCACCCCTCCACTTT. The full variable domain, its missing parts supplied by reference TRBV5-1 and TRBJ1-6, is KAGVTQTPRYLIKTRGQQVTLSCSPISGHRSVSWYQQTPGQGLQFLFEYFSETQRNKGNFPGRFSGRQFSNSRSEMNVSTLELGDSALYLCASSLLQGNSPLHFGNGTRLTVT.

The V gene is TRBV7-8, the J gene TRBJ2-1, with D perhaps matching TRBD1 (5 bases). CDR1 and CDR2 from the germline V gene are SGHVS and FQNEAQ. With 1 base removed from V and 5 bases from J, the gap between germline ends came to 9 bases. This CDR3 contains 14 residues. The CDR3 reads CASSLERTNNEQFF. CDR3 DNA sequence: TGTGCCAGCAGCTTAGAGAGGACAAACAATGAGCAGTTCTTC. The variable domain in full, completed from reference TRBV7-8 and TRBJ2-1, reads GAGVSQSPRYKVAKRGQDVALRCDPISGHVSLFWYQQALGQGPEFLTYFQNEAQLDKSGLPSDRFFAERPEGSVSTLKIQRTQQEDSAVYLCASSLERTNNEQFFGPGTRLTVL.

This clone was observed a handful of times. V usage is TRBV10-3 and J usage is TRBJ1-5, with TRBD1 identical over 7 bases. The V gene's germline CDR1 is ENHRY and CDR2 SYGVKD. Losses at the gene ends were 0 bases for V and 3 bases for J; bases not matched to a gene: 8. The CDR3 sequence is 17 residues long. The CDR3 here is CAISESGGGGINQPQHF. In DNA form, the CDR3 reads TGTGCCATCAGTGAGTCGGGAGGGGGCGGGATCAATCAGCCCCAGCATTTT.

The CDR3 DNA reads as TGCGCCAGCAGCGGTTCAGACAGGGCAGAAAAACTGTTTTTT. Its protein is CASSGSDRAEKLFF. The rearrangement links TRBV5-1 to TRBJ1-4; TRBD1 matches at 7 bases. CDR1 SGHRS and CDR2 YFSETQ come from the germline V gene. V lost 4 bases to trimming and J lost 8 bases; unmatched junction nucleotides: 8. CDR3 length: 14 amino acids.